The TCR beta chain described here comes from a study of technical replicates of blood from several donors. Trimming took 1 base from V and 6 from J, leaving 10 bases between them. Looked up from germline, CDR1 is GTSNPN and CDR2 is SVGIG (reference sequence). This CDR3 has 13 amino acids. Sequenced by immunoSEQ multiplex PCR; TCRdb stores in-frame clones only, minus some. The sample lists over 90,000 clones; 95% were seen once. The material sequenced was T cells isolated from PBMCs. This receptor was obtained from a human donor in good health. The gene calls are TRBV30 and TRBJ1-5, with D unresolved. In nucleotides, the CDR3 is TGTGCCTGGAGTGAGGGCGGGCCTCAGCCCCAGCATTTT. This gives the protein CAWSEGGPQPQHF.